This T cell receptor (beta chain) was found in a study of neurological immune-mediated disorders. Whole-study context: Among about 35 multiple sclerosis patients, approximately 31 were relapsing-remitting and 3 were secondary progressive.

This clonotype was observed many times. The antigen remains undetermined. The V gene lost 5 bases and the J gene lost 1 base, with 11 bases spanning the gap. The CDR3 has 13 amino acids. Looked up from germline, CDR1 is SQVTM and CDR2 is ANQGSEA. Time point indicated: longitudinal time-point 2. Sequencing runs each generated in excess of 180 million TCR-beta sequences derived from 15-18 subjects. TCRdb re-called the 5' RACE reads with MiXCR, one entry per CDR3 protein. Here the sample spans roughly 80,000 distinct CDR3 sequences, about 5% being singletons. Study results and caveats: HTLV-1-associated myelopathy displayed the greatest TCR clonal expansion, and multiple sclerosis exhibited the smallest, lower than that of healthy controls. TCR-beta repertoires seemed private in all groups, with no expanded CDR3 amino acid sequences shared.

Source material: PBMCs. The V call is TRBV29-1, the J call TRBJ1-1; D ambiguous. The clonotype was recovered from a woman between 55 and 75 years old with multiple sclerosis. The CDR3 protein is CSVPRDTNTEAFF. In nucleotides, the CDR3 is TGCAGCGTTCCCCGAGACACGAACACTGAAGCTTTCTTT.